This T cell receptor beta chain was recorded in a study of neurological immune-mediated disorders (dated by TCRdb to between 2018 and 2021). Background for the entire study: Of the 35 or so multiple sclerosis patients, approximately 31 had relapsing-remitting MS and 3 had secondary progressive MS. The cohort included roughly 71 subjects: about 14 with HAM/TSP, approximately 35 with multiple sclerosis, and 20 or so healthy controls. The study compared peripheral blood TCR-beta repertoires of HTLV-I-associated myelopathy (HAM/TSP) patients, multiple sclerosis patients and healthy controls using UMI-based sequencing. The 106 TCR-beta libraries included longitudinal samples, technical triplicates and paired sorted CD4+ and CD8+ T-cell subsets alongside PBMC samples.

Points the paper makes about the study in general: TCR clonal expansion was highest in HAM/TSP patients and lowest in MS patients, with MS patients falling below even healthy controls. In a phylogenetic analysis, the repertoires of 18 out of 34 MS patients fell into a single cluster of related CDR3 sequences, pointing to a possible signature at the repertoire level. The MS cluster showed no association with clinical or MRI features, and the authors stated that larger cohorts are needed. Expanded clones from different subjects shared no identical CDR3 amino acid sequences, which suggests that TCR-beta repertoires were private in all groups.

The germline V end is reduced by 5 bases and the J end by 3 bases; junction bases left unmatched: 15. The CDR3 runs 17 residues from the cysteine to the phenylalanine. The retained sequence is limited to the CDR3, 51 bases, with the frame set at the first base. CDR1 and CDR2, looked up from the germline V gene, are SGHVS and FQNEAQ. To synthesize cDNA, template-switch 5'RACE was performed with a primer carrying a 10-nucleotide random unique molecular identifier so that each TCR transcript was tagged. Over 180 million TCR-beta sequences, covering 15-18 subjects, were produced in each sequencing run. The RNeasy kit was used to extract total RNA. Using the KAPA Real-time Library Amplification kit, TCR-beta VDJ regions were amplified with primers for the TCR constant region and the 5'RACE anchor. Sample indexes and Illumina adaptors were added in a first PCR, after which library yield was increased in a second PCR. After Ampure bead purification, the TCR product of roughly 650 bp was size-selected on a 2% E-gel SizeSelection system. Before pooling, library quality was assessed on a Bioanalyzer, concentration was determined with Qubit, and library quantification was performed with the Kapa Library Quantification kit. An Illumina HiSeq 2500 was used to sequence the libraries paired-end at 2 x 150 bp. To increase sequence diversity, roughly 25-31% phiX was spiked into each library pool. Under the source paper's analysis protocol: The UMI-based MiGEC pipeline processed quality-filtered reads and removed over 85% of raw TCR sequences during error correction. IMGT germline references were used for alignment of VDJ genes, and clonotypes were defined by a unique CDR3 amino acid sequence together with V-J genes. Clonal expansion, Shannon diversity and CDR3 relatedness were evaluated with VDJtools (CalcPairwiseDistances, ClusterSamples), while phylogenetic trees were built in CLCbio workbench. Expanded clones were defined as having at least 8 unique UMIs, based on coefficient-of-variation modelling across technical triplicates. Clones were called with MiXCR by TCRdb after fastp trimmed the public reads at Q25, and only in-frame beta chains were retained. Here each entry gathers all rows of one CDR3 protein and keeps the most common genes and DNA. V and J calls and clone size were set by TCRdb, not the authors. Within this sample are 100,000 to 150,000 distinct CDR3 sequences, with 3% to 3.5% of them counted one time only. Roughly 1.3% of the sample is in the top ten clones.

Libraries from unsorted PBMCs were made from 2 million PBMCs kept in RNAlater at -80 degrees C until RNA extraction. Multiple sclerosis patients were enrolled in a US clinical protocol under which disease progression was evaluated by magnetic resonance imaging. Peripheral blood was subjected to Ficoll-Hypaque density gradient centrifugation to isolate PBMCs, which were then cryopreserved in liquid nitrogen. This clonotype was seen ten or more times. Its specific antigen is unknown. There are no base qualities to consult, and no much larger clone falls within one base. The source is a woman in her 30s with multiple sclerosis. The chain was built from TRBV7-8 and TRBJ2-7, with 8 junctional bases fitting TRBD1. Material for sequencing was PBMCs. The CDR3 reads as follows: CASSHSSGDRLNYEQYF. The nucleotide sequence reads TGTGCCAGCAGCCACTCGTCCGGGGACAGGCTTAACTACGAGCAGTACTTC.